This entry lists 15 T cell receptor beta chains sequenced from one sample in a study of blood T cell repertoires in COVID-19. Sequenced by immunoSEQ multiplex PCR; TCRdb stores in-frame clones only, minus some. The sample has fewer than 80,000 clones, over 85% seen once. The sequenced material came from peripheral blood. The receptors were sampled from a human donor in a cohort sampled during active COVID-19.

V and J are TRBV7-6 and TRBJ1-1; unclear D gene. There are 16 residues in the CDR3. Germline V gene sequence: CDR1 SGHVS, CDR2 FNYEAQ. V was cut by 2 bases and J by 5 bases, with 18 bases left in between. CDR3 amino acids: CASSLTLTNAGTEAFF. The CDR3 bases are TGTGCCAGCAGCTTAACCCTCACCAATGCCGGTACTGAAGCTTTCTTT.

The chain joins TRBV5-6 to TRBJ1-4, with D maybe TRBD1 (6 bases). V was pared by 3 bases and J by 7 bases, with 19 bases between. CDR3 length: 16 amino acids. The germline V gene has CDR1 SGHDT and CDR2 YYEEEE. The CDR3 sequence: CASSSLGAGAREKLFF. DNA of the CDR3: TGTGCCAGCAGCTCCCTAGGGGCGGGGGCGCGTGAAAAACTGTTTTTT.

The CDR3: CASSDPMGLAGNEQFF. In DNA, the CDR3 is TGTGCCAGCAGCGATCCGATGGGACTAGCGGGTAATGAGCAGTTCTTC. The rearrangement joins TRBV9 to TRBJ2-1; TRBD2 matches 12 bases. The CDR3 runs to 16 residues. CDR1 is SGDLS, CDR2 YYNGEE, per germline. With V trimmed by 3 bases and J by 7 bases, 8 bases remained unmatched.

V usage is TRBV6-4 and J usage is TRBJ2-1, with D maybe TRBD2 (6 bases). From germline, CDR1 is MRHNA and CDR2 SNTAGT. The CDR3 totals 16 residues. V was pared by 0 bases and J by 7 bases, with 16 bases between. As DNA, the CDR3 is TGTGCCAGCAGTGACTCCGGACTGGGGGGTTCGAATGAGCAGTTCTTC. Protein sequence: CASSDSGLGGSNEQFF.

The rearrangement joins TRBV28 to TRBJ2-1; D not certain. The germline V gene has CDR1 MDHEN and CDR2 SYDVKM. The CDR3 is 13 amino acids. Trimming cost V 5 bases and J 7 bases, with 12 bases left between them. The CDR3, as DNA: TGTGCCAGCAGTGCGAGCCCTTCGAATGAGCAGTTCTTC. Encoded protein: CASSASPSNEQFF. The full variable domain, with the rest looked up from reference TRBV28 and TRBJ2-1, is DVKVTQSSRYLVKRTGEKVFLECVQDMDHENMFWYRQDPGLGLRLIYFSYDVKMKEKGDIPEGYSVSREKKERFSLILESASTNQTSMYLCASSASPSNEQFFGPGTRLTVL.

The CDR3 DNA is TGTGCCAGTAGTATAGATGGGCCTCAGACGGTGTCTTGGACTGGAAACACCATATATTTT. As protein: CASSIDGPQTVSWTGNTIYF. The J gene is TRBJ1-3, the V gene TRBV19; D gene ambiguous. CDR1 is LNHDA and CDR2 is SQIVND in the germline V gene (reference sequence). The CDR3 consists of 20 residues. Trimming left V 0 bases short and J 2 bases short, with 23 bases between. The entire variable domain, with the rest obtained from reference TRBV19 and TRBJ1-3, is as follows: DGGITQSPKYLFRKEGQNVTLSCEQNLNHDAMYWYRQDPGQGLRLIYYSQIVNDFQKGDIAEGYSVSREKKESFPLTVTSAQKNPTAFYLCASSIDGPQTVSWTGNTIYFGEGSWLTVV.

The chain joins TRBV28 to TRBJ1-5; TRBD1 might be the D (6 bases). Deletions cut 7 bases from V and 7 bases from J, with 17 bases between. This CDR3 is built from 14 residues. Germline V gene data show CDR1 as MDHEN and CDR2 as SYDVKM. The CDR3 DNA reads TGTGCCAGCATCCCGGGGGGGGGCGGGCAGCCCCAGCATTTT. It translates to CASIPGGGGQPQHF.

This clone was detected only once. The CDR3 loop is CASSFQGLNYGYTF. The CDR3 nucleotides read TGTGCCAGCAGCTTCCAGGGGCTTAACTATGGCTACACCTTC. The chain couples TRBV7-8 to TRBJ1-2; D perhaps matches TRBD1 (6 bases). This CDR3 spans 14 amino acids. Trimming took off 3 bases at V and 1 base at J, with 9 bases between the two ends. Germline V lookup: CDR1 SGHVS, CDR2 FQNEAQ.

V is TRBV4-2 and J is TRBJ2-7, with TRBD1 identical over 8 bases. CDR3 length: 15 residues. The trim removed 0 bases at V and 3 bases at J, leaving 4 bases unmatched. Looked up from germline, CDR1 is LGHNA and CDR2 is YNFKEQ. As DNA, the CDR3 is TGTGCCAGCAGCCAAGATCAGGACAGGGTCTACGAGCAGTACTTC. Translation gives CASSQDQDRVYEQYF.

The count of this clone is one. V is TRBV18 and J is TRBJ2-7; D may be TRBD1 (5 bases). The V gene lost 1 base and the J gene lost 3 bases, with 7 bases spanning the gap. This CDR3 has 13 residues. The germline CDR1 and CDR2 sequences are KGHSH and LQKENI. CDR3 DNA sequence: TGTGCCAGCTCACCACAGGGGAACTACGAGCAGTACTTC. It yields the protein CASSPQGNYEQYF.

The CDR3, as DNA: TGTGCCAGCAGTGAAACGACAGGGAACAATGAGCAGTTCTTC. As protein: CASSETTGNNEQFF. The chain couples TRBV2 to TRBJ2-1; 7 bases fit TRBD1. This CDR3 is built from 14 residues. Trimming at V came to 2 bases and at J to 5 bases, leaving 3 bases not matched to a gene. Germline V CDR1 and CDR2: SNHLY, FYNNEI.

The chain has TRBV20-1 and TRBJ2-5; weak D call: TRBD1 (6 bases). Germline V CDR1 and CDR2: DFQATT, SNEGSKA (reference sequence). The CDR3 length is 11 residues. Trimming cost V 8 bases and J 3 bases, with 10 bases left between them. The CDR3 reads CSCRDKETQYF. CDR3 in DNA: TGCAGTTGCCGGGACAAAGAGACCCAGTACTTC.

The CDR3 is CASMPPNRVNHGAGELFF. The DNA of the CDR3 is TGTGCCAGTATGCCCCCAAACAGGGTTAATCATGGAGCCGGGGAGCTGTTTTTT. The J gene is TRBJ2-2, the V gene TRBV18, with a tentative D call TRBD1 (6 bases). Trimming cost V 9 bases and J 6 bases, with 29 bases left between them. From germline, CDR1 is KGHSH and CDR2 LQKENI. The CDR3 contains 18 residues.

The V gene is TRBV19, the J gene TRBJ2-7; 8 nucleotides agree with TRBD1. This CDR3 is 20 amino acids long. Trimming cost V 0 bases and J 3 bases; bases outside gene matches: 19. The germline gives CDR1 LNHDA, CDR2 SQIVND (reference sequence). The CDR3 DNA reads as TGTGCCAGTAGTATAGACGGGGCGGCGGAGGGACAGGTGGCCAGCTACGAGCAGTACTTC. Translated: CASSIDGAAEGQVASYEQYF.

This chain connects TRBV5-4 to TRBJ1-2, with D possibly matching TRBD1 (5 bases). Trimming pared 2 bases from V and 3 bases from J, leaving 14 bases between. Germline V lookup: CDR1 SGHNT, CDR2 YYREEE (reference sequence). The CDR3 is 15 amino acids. The CDR3 reads CASSFTGSQHYGYTF. The CDR3 nucleotides are TGTGCCAGCAGCTTTACAGGTTCCCAACACTATGGCTACACCTTC.